A selection of T cell receptor beta chains follows, all from one sample in a study of blood T cell repertoires in COVID-19. Clones were read by immunoSEQ multiplex PCR, and TCRdb kept only the in-frame ones, dropping some. The table lists under 150,000 clones, over 60% of them singletons. The sequencing sample was made of peripheral blood. The receptor source for this set is a woman aged 80 or older with active or convalescent COVID-19. Each CDR3 is given with its conserved first and last residue. Each record gives: J gene, clone size, CDR3 length, D gene, V gene, CDR3 DNA, CDR3 protein. D genes are given only for firm matches. Size values are once, few and many counts, or a class for expanded clones, and some rows have none.

J: TRBJ1-2
size: few
length: 13
D: NA
V: TRBV2
DNA: TGTGCCAGCAGTGTACAGGCAGACTATGGCTACACCTTC
CDR3: CASSVQADYGYTF

J: TRBJ2-7
size: NA
length: 15
D: TRBD2
V: TRBV5-6
DNA: TGTGCCAGCAGCTTGACTAGCGGGGGGGCGAGGGAGCAGTACTTC
CDR3: CASSLTSGGAREQYF

J: TRBJ1-4
size: NA
length: 15
D: NA
V: TRBV14
DNA: TGTGCCAGCAGCCAAGATTACGGTTCGGGTGAAAAACTGTTTTTT
CDR3: CASSQDYGSGEKLFF

J: TRBJ2-7
size: few
length: 13
D: TRBD1
V: TRBV7-3
DNA: TGTGCCAGCAGCTTAAACAGGGGGTACGAGCAGTACTTC
CDR3: CASSLNRGYEQYF

J: TRBJ1-5
size: NA
length: 17
D: TRBD1
V: TRBV19
DNA: TGTGCCAGTAGTATATTCAGGGGGCAGGGGGGCAATCAGCCCCAGCATTTT
CDR3: CASSIFRGQGGNQPQHF

J: TRBJ2-3
size: NA
length: 18
D: TRBD2
V: TRBV28
DNA: TGTGCCAGCACCATATCCGGGACTAGCGGGGGAAGGACAGATACGCAGTATTTT
CDR3: CASTISGTSGGRTDTQYF

J: TRBJ2-5
size: NA
length: 12
D: NA
V: TRBV7-9
DNA: TGTGCCACTTCCCCGGGGCAAGAGACCCAGTACTTC
CDR3: CATSPGQETQYF

J: TRBJ1-5
size: NA
length: 14
D: TRBD1
V: TRBV2
DNA: TGTGCCAGCAGTGAACTTGGGACAGAACAGCCCCAGCATTTT
CDR3: CASSELGTEQPQHF

J: TRBJ2-1
size: NA
length: 15
D: NA
V: TRBV4-1
DNA: TGCGCCAGCAGCCAAGGTGGGAGCTCCTACAATGAGCAGTTCTTC
CDR3: CASSQGGSSYNEQFF

J: TRBJ1-1
size: NA
length: 15
D: NA
V: TRBV6-5
DNA: TGTGCCAGCAGTTACTCGAGGGCAGCTAACACTGAAGCTTTCTTT
CDR3: CASSYSRAANTEAFF

J: TRBJ1-1
size: NA
length: 14
D: NA
V: TRBV29-1
DNA: TGCAGCGCGGCGCGGGATTTGGGTGGGACTGAAGCTTTCTTT
CDR3: CSAARDLGGTEAFF

J: TRBJ1-1
size: NA
length: 16
D: NA
V: TRBV30
DNA: TGTGCCTGGACGAATGGACCGGGACACCGTGTCCCTGCAGCTTTCTTT
CDR3: CAWTNGPGHRVPAAFF

J: TRBJ2-7
size: NA
length: 15
D: NA
V: TRBV28
DNA: TGTGCCAGCAGTTTAGGGGGGAGCCTAGCCCACGAGCAGTACTTC
CDR3: CASSLGGSLAHEQYF

J: TRBJ2-4
size: NA
length: 15
D: TRBD1
V: TRBV29-1
DNA: TGCAGCGTTGTGACAGGGAGCCTAGCCAAAAACATTCAGTACTTC
CDR3: CSVVTGSLAKNIQYF

J: TRBJ1-1
size: NA
length: 14
D: TRBD1
V: TRBV7-3
DNA: TGTGCCAGCAGCAGGGGACAGGGGCGCACTGAAGCTTTCTTT
CDR3: CASSRGQGRTEAFF

J: TRBJ2-4
size: NA
length: 17
D: TRBD1
V: TRBV9
DNA: TGTGCCAGCAGCGGACCGGGACAGGAATCCTCCAAAAACATTCAGTACTTC
CDR3: CASSGPGQESSKNIQYF

J: TRBJ1-5
size: once
length: 16
D: TRBD1
V: TRBV2
DNA: TGTGCCAGCAGTGCTCTCGGGACAGGGGGCGGTCAGCCCCAGCATTTT
CDR3: CASSALGTGGGQPQHF

J: TRBJ2-1
size: once
length: 14
D: NA
V: TRBV5-1
DNA: TGCGCCAGCAGCTTGGCCGGGGCCTACAATGAGCAGTTCTTC
CDR3: CASSLAGAYNEQFF

J: TRBJ1-5
size: once
length: 18
D: NA
V: TRBV10-2
DNA: TGCGCCAGCAGTGATCCAATGGTTACAGGGAGTAGCAATCAGCCCCAGCATTTT
CDR3: CASSDPMVTGSSNQPQHF

J: TRBJ2-4
size: NA
length: 15
D: NA
V: TRBV6-2/TRBV6-3
DNA: TGTGCCAGCAGTTACTCGGCAATAGCCAAAAACATTCAGTACTTC
CDR3: CASSYSAIAKNIQYF

J: TRBJ1-2
size: NA
length: 14
D: TRBD1
V: TRBV5-1
DNA: TGCGCCAGCAGCTTGACAGGGGACGACTATGGCTACACCTTC
CDR3: CASSLTGDDYGYTF

J: TRBJ2-7
size: NA
length: 15
D: TRBD2
V: TRBV18
DNA: TGTGCCAGCTCACCACTGCTGGCGGGGGGAGTCGAGCAGTACTTC
CDR3: CASSPLLAGGVEQYF

J: TRBJ2-7
size: NA
length: 14
D: TRBD1
V: TRBV7-6
DNA: TGTGCCAGCAGCTGGGGGACAGGGGGCTACGAGCAGTACTTC
CDR3: CASSWGTGGYEQYF

J: TRBJ2-2
size: NA
length: 13
D: NA
V: TRBV5-1
DNA: TGCGCCAGCAGCCTCCGTGAGTCCGGGGAGCTGTTTTTT
CDR3: CASSLRESGELFF

J: TRBJ1-3
size: NA
length: 15
D: NA
V: TRBV7-6
DNA: TGTGCCAGCAGCTTAAAAGGGGGCTCTGGAAACACCATATATTTT
CDR3: CASSLKGGSGNTIYF

J: TRBJ1-5
size: NA
length: 15
D: TRBD1
V: TRBV11-2
DNA: TGTGCCAGCAGCCGGACAGGTGGTGGCAATCAGCCCCAGCATTTT
CDR3: CASSRTGGGNQPQHF

J: TRBJ2-3
size: NA
length: 16
D: TRBD1
V: TRBV12-5
DNA: TGTGCTAGTGGCTCAGGGACAGACACTAGCACAGATACGCAGTATTTT
CDR3: CASGSGTDTSTDTQYF

J: TRBJ2-7
size: NA
length: 16
D: TRBD1
V: TRBV28
DNA: TGTGCCAGCACCGACCCCCCGGGACAGGGGCGCTACGAGCAGTACTTC
CDR3: CASTDPPGQGRYEQYF

J: TRBJ1-5
size: NA
length: 14
D: NA
V: TRBV28
DNA: TGTGCCAGCAGTGAAAATCAGGGATATCAGCCCCAGCATTTT
CDR3: CASSENQGYQPQHF

J: TRBJ2-2
size: few
length: 18
D: TRBD1
V: TRBV23-1
DNA: TGCGCCAGCAGTCGAAGGACAGGGCACGATAAGAACACCGGGGAGCTGTTTTTT
CDR3: CASSRRTGHDKNTGELFF

J: TRBJ1-5
size: NA
length: 16
D: NA
V: TRBV7-8
DNA: TGTGCCAGCAGCTTAGAAGGGAGATTCAGCAATCAGCCCCAGCATTTT
CDR3: CASSLEGRFSNQPQHF

J: TRBJ1-6
size: NA
length: 15
D: NA
V: TRBV2
DNA: TGTGCCAGCAGTGAGAGTCGAGGGTTTAGTTCACCCCTCCACTTT
CDR3: CASSESRGFSSPLHF